Described below is a single T cell receptor (beta chain) sequence and its context. This record comes from a study of blood T cell repertoires in COVID-19. Study as a whole: Researchers got acute and convalescent COVID-19 samples from the United States, Italy and Spain.

Using immunoSEQ multiplex PCR, the repertoire was profiled, and TCRdb retains in-frame clones only, with some absent. The table shows 130,000 to 150,000 clones, with around 86% occurring only once. This CDR3 region has 15 residues. Germline assignment: CDR1 KGHDR and CDR2 SFDVKD. The trim removed 3 bases at V and 2 bases at J, leaving 3 bases unmatched. This chain connects TRBV24-1 to TRBJ2-3, with 8 bases identical to TRBD2. The receptor was isolated from a human donor in a cohort sampled during active COVID-19. The sample consisted of peripheral blood. The CDR3 reads CATSDLSGNTDTQYF. The DNA of the CDR3 is TGTGCCACCAGTGATCTTAGCGGGAACACAGATACGCAGTATTTT.